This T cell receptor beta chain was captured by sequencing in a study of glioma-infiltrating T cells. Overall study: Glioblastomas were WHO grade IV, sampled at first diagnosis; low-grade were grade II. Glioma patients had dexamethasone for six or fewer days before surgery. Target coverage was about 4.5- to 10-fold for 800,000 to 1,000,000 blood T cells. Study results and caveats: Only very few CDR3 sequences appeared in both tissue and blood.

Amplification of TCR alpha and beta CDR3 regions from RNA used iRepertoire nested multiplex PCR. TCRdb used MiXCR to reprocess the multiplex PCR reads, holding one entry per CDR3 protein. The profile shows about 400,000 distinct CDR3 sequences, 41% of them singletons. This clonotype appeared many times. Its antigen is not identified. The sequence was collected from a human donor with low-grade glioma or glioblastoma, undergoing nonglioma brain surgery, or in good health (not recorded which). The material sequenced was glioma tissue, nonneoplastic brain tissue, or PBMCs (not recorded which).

CDR3 coding DNA: TGCAGTGCTAGAGTGCCGTTCAGTTACGAGCAGTACTTC. Translation: CSARVPFSYEQYF. The chain joins TRBV20-1 to TRBJ2-7; D is unresolved. Germline V CDR1 and CDR2: DFQATT, SNEGSKA (reference sequence). CDR3 size: 13 residues. V dropped 1 base and J dropped 4 bases, with 11 bases sitting between them.